Presented here are 26 T cell receptor beta chains from one specimen sequenced in a study of tumor-infiltrating lymphocytes in primary liver carcinoma. Co-extracted RNA and DNA came from 20-30 mg of unsorted bulk tissue. With roughly 500 ng total RNA as template and a constant-region primer, TCR beta cDNA was made. TCR beta libraries came from three nested multiplex PCR rounds using slightly modified ARM-PCR. Researchers ran the first two PCR rounds for around 10 cycles each with TRBV1-TRBV30 forward primers and a C-beta reverse primer. TCRdb re-called the multiplex PCR reads with MiXCR, one entry per CDR3 protein. The table shows 45,000 or so distinct CDR3 sequences, with about three quarters occurring only once. Sequencing was performed on liver tumor tissue from sampling region 2. This sample's subset: tumor region T2, inferior pole. Receptor source: a man aged 40-50 years with primary liver carcinoma and hepatitis B virus infection.

This clonotype was counted many times. The V and J genes are TRBV7-6 and TRBJ2-5, with 11 bases matching TRBD2. Germline trimming cut 4 bases from V and 5 bases from J; bases unmatched to any gene: 6. Germline V gene lookup returns CDR1 SGHVS and CDR2 FNYEAQ. This CDR3 is 15 amino acids long. CDR3 residues: CASSSLLAGAETQYF. As DNA, the CDR3 is TGTGCCAGCAGCTCGTTACTAGCGGGAGCCGAGACCCAGTACTTC.

The chain employs TRBV19 and TRBJ2-2, with D tentatively TRBD2 (6 bases). Trimming took 6 bases from V and 5 from J, leaving 13 bases between them. The CDR3 extends over 14 amino acids. Per germline, CDR1 LNHDA and CDR2 SQIVND (reference sequence). CDR3 region: CASRPIGGTGELFF. The CDR3 nucleotides read TGTGCCAGTAGGCCCATCGGGGGAACCGGGGAGCTGTTTTTT.

There are many counts of this clonotype. The genes are TRBV28 and TRBJ2-5, with D perhaps being TRBD1 or TRBD2 (5 bases each). Germline CDR1 MDHEN, CDR2 SYDVKM. This CDR3 spans 14 amino acids. The V and J ends lost 5 bases and 6 bases respectively, with 16 bases between them. CDR3 amino acids: CASSGDHLRQTQYF. As DNA, the CDR3 is TGTGCCAGCAGTGGGGACCACCTCAGGCAGACCCAGTACTTC. The variable domain in full, with the rest retrieved from reference TRBV28 and TRBJ2-5, is DVKVTQSSRYLVKRTGEKVFLECVQDMDHENMFWYRQDPGLGLRLIYFSYDVKMKEKGDIPEGYSVSREKKERFSLILESASTNQTSMYLCASSGDHLRQTQYFGPGTRLLVL.

Worth noting for this clonotype: Its ends do not fully match the called genes, so a read error is possible. The chain employs TRBV19 and TRBJ2-6, with 7 bases lining up with TRBD1. Germline CDR1 reads LNHDA; CDR2 reads SQIVND (reference sequence). CDR3 length: 16 residues. The CDR3 here is CASSKTGISGANVLTF. In DNA, the CDR3 is TGTGCCAGCAGTAAGACAGGGATCTCTGGGGCCAACGTCCTGACTTTC. Together with reference TRBV19 and TRBJ2-6, the CDR3 gives the full variable domain: DGGITQSPKYLFRKEGQNVTLSCEQNLNHDAMYWYRQDPGQGLRLIYYSQIVNDFQKGDIAEGYSVSREKKESFPLTVTSAQKNPTAFYLCASSKTGISGANVLTFGAGSRLTVL.

Notes on this clonotype: An end of the junction does not agree with germline; a read error may underlie this. This chain uses TRBV6-2 or TRBV6-3 with TRBJ2-7, with TRBD1 as a possible D gene (5 bases). Germline-derived CDR1 and CDR2 are MNHEY and SVGEGT. This CDR3 has 13 amino acids. CDR3: CACSPTGAYEQYF. CDR3 in DNA: TGTGCCTGCAGCCCTACAGGAGCCTACGAGCAGTACTTC.

On this clonotype: The conserved phenylalanine or tryptophan is not found at the CDR3 terminus, so this likely reflects a read error. The genes are TRBV6-2 or TRBV6-3 and TRBJ1-2, with D hard to call. Germline V gene lookup returns CDR1 MNHEY and CDR2 SVGEGT. The CDR3 is 12 amino acids. Here the CDR3 DNA reads TGTGCCACCAGTTACTCGACGGGGAGCTACACCTCC. The encoded protein is CATSYSTGSYTS.

This clonotype was seen a handful of times. With a much larger clone just one base away, this may be a read error. The chain is built from TRBV25-1 and TRBJ2-7; D is ambiguous. V was clipped by 7 bases and J by 0 bases, with 13 bases between them. From germline, CDR1 is MGHDK and CDR2 SYGVNS. This CDR3 is built from 14 residues. The CDR3 DNA reads TGTGCCAGCAATGGTGGCCACTCCTCCTACGAGCAGTACTTC. Translation gives CASNGGHSSYEQYF.

V usage is TRBV5-1 and J usage is TRBJ2-1; tentative D call: TRBD2 (5 bases). The CDR3 totals 16 residues. V shed 0 bases and J shed 10 bases, with 20 bases lying between them. Germline V gene sequence: CDR1 SGHRS, CDR2 YFSETQ. The CDR3 DNA sequence: TGCGCCAGCAGCTTGGGTGCAGGCGCGGTGGGAGCCGAGCAGTTCTTC. Its protein is CASSLGAGAVGAEQFF.

The chain uses TRBV4-3 and TRBJ2-6; TRBD1 aligns across 8 bases. V lost 0 bases to trimming and J lost 0 bases; unmatched junction nucleotides: 1. This CDR3 comprises 17 residues. CDR1 LGHNA and CDR2 YSLEER come from the germline V gene. This CDR3 reads CASSQDTGGSGANVLTF. The CDR3 DNA reads TGCGCCAGCAGCCAAGACACAGGGGGCTCTGGGGCCAACGTCCTGACTTTC.

On this clonotype itself: A read error may explain this, as a much larger clone is one base away. The chain employs TRBV2 and TRBJ2-5, with D perhaps TRBD1 (5 bases). This CDR3 has 13 amino acids. Per the germline V gene, CDR1 is SNHLY and CDR2 is FYNNEI. The CDR3 DNA reads TGTGTCAGCAGTGACAAGGGGCCCGAGACCCAGTACTTC. Amino acid sequence: CVSSDKGPETQYF.

The chain couples TRBV11-2 to TRBJ2-3; D may be TRBD2 (6 bases). This CDR3 has 17 amino acids. CDR1 is SGHAT and CDR2 is FQNNGV in the germline V gene. Here the CDR3 DNA reads TGTGTCTGCATCTTAGATCCGGGGGAGACTAGCACAGATACGCAGTATTTT. This codes for CVCILDPGETSTDTQYF.

To note about this clonotype: One end of the junction fails to match germline, which may point to a read error. V gene TRBV20-1 combines with J gene TRBJ1-2; D ambiguous. From germline, CDR1 is DFQATT and CDR2 SNEGSKA (reference sequence). This CDR3 has 15 residues. CDR3 loop: CNARDPAREGYVYTF. For the CDR3, the DNA is TGCAATGCTAGAGATCCCGCCCGGGAAGGCTATGTCTACACCTTC.

To note about this clonotype: The CDR3 carries no conserved terminal phenylalanine or tryptophan, so it likely arises from a read error. The chain links TRBV7-9 to TRBJ1-1; TRBD1 might be the D (6 bases). CDR3 length: 15 residues. Germline V gives CDR1 SEHNR, CDR2 FQNEAQ (reference sequence). The germline V and J ends were trimmed by 5 bases and 2 bases, with 15 bases remaining between them. This CDR3 is CASSQAGDSNTEAFS. The CDR3 DNA reads as TGTGCCAGCAGCCAAGCAGGGGACTCTAACACTGAAGCTTTCTCT.

With regard to this clonotype: The conserved phenylalanine or tryptophan is not found at the CDR3 terminus, so this likely reflects a read error. The DNA is left out, because the CDR3 cannot be placed on it with certainty; the CDR3 is given as TCRdb lists it. The rearrangement links TRBV6-5 to TRBJ2-1; TRBD2 is taken as the D call from the table, unchecked against the DNA. Germline CDR1 is MNHEY and CDR2 is SVGAGI. The CDR3 is 14 residues long, counting both termini. Here the CDR3 reads CASSLLADYNEQPL.

This chain connects TRBV11-3 to TRBJ2-7, with D perhaps TRBD1 (6 bases). Germline V gives CDR1 SGHNT, CDR2 YENEEA. This CDR3 region has 12 residues. The V gene lost 10 bases and the J gene lost 2 bases, with 12 bases spanning the gap. In nucleotides, the CDR3 is TGTGCCATCGAGCAGGGGACCTACGAGCAGTACTTC. The encoded protein is CAIEQGTYEQYF.

In the case of this clonotype: This clone may be a read error of a much larger clone one base away. The rearrangement links TRBV5-1 to TRBJ2-4; D unresolved. CDR1 SGHRS and CDR2 YFSETQ come from the germline V gene. With 0 bases removed from V and 2 bases from J, the gap between germline ends came to 6 bases. This CDR3 is built from 14 residues. CDR3 sequence: CASSLGATKNIQYF. CDR3 bases: TGCGCCAGCAGCTTGGGGGCGACCAAAAACATTCAGTACTTC.

A word on this clonotype: The germline gene is not matched at one end of the junction; a read error may be the cause. This chain connects TRBV4-1 to TRBJ1-1; 7 nucleotides match TRBD1. The CDR3 spans 17 residues. Per the germline V gene, CDR1 is MGHRA and CDR2 is YSYEKL. CDR3 loop: CASRSTSTGVVFDEAFF. The CDR3 bases are TGTGCCAGCAGGTCTACATCCACAGGGGTTGTGTTTGATGAAGCTTTCTTT.

Points on this clonotype: At one of its ends the junction is not consistent with the germline gene, which may arise from a read error. The chain couples TRBV6-2 or TRBV6-3 to TRBJ2-1, with D unresolved. This CDR3 has 16 residues. Germline V gene data show CDR1 as MNHEY and CDR2 as SVGEGT. The CDR3 bases are TGTACCAGCAGTCCCCCTATCTTAAACTCCTACAATGAGCAGTTCTTC. Its translation is CTSSPPILNSYNEQFF.

About this clonotype: The junction does not match germline at one end; this may be a read error. V usage is TRBV5-1 and J usage is TRBJ1-3; D not resolved. Germline CDR1 and CDR2: SGHRS and YFSETQ. The CDR3 spans 13 residues. In DNA form, the CDR3 reads TGCGTCAGCAGCCTGGAAAGTGGAAACACCATATATTTT. Protein product: CVSSLESGNTIYF.

About this clonotype itself: A single base separates this from a much larger clone, so it may be a read error. The gene calls are TRBV7-2 and TRBJ2-7; 10 positions agree with TRBD2. CDR1 is SGHTA and CDR2 is FQGNSA in the germline V gene. V lost 7 bases to trimming and J lost 0 bases; unmatched junction nucleotides: 3. The CDR3 sequence is 14 residues long. The DNA of the CDR3 is TGTGCCAGCAAACCTAGCGGGGGCTCCTACGAGCAGTACTTC. Its protein is CASKPSGGSYEQYF.

About this clonotype: A read error may produce the germline difference seen at one junction end. The chain couples TRBV6-6 to TRBJ1-1; D unclear. From germline, CDR1 is MNHNY and CDR2 SVGAGI (reference sequence). This CDR3 is built from 13 residues. In nucleotides, the CDR3 is TGTGCCAGCAGCACTGGGAGGACTACTGAAGCTTTCTTC. Translated: CASSTGRTTEAFF.

The chain uses TRBV7-9 and TRBJ2-5; D might be TRBD2 (6 bases). The CDR3 totals 14 residues. Trimming removed 2 bases from V and 11 bases from J, with 18 bases in between. Germline V gene sequence: CDR1 SEHNR, CDR2 FQNEAQ (reference sequence). Here the CDR3 DNA reads TGTGCCAGCAGCTTAATAGGGACTTCCGAGGTACAGTACTTC. Amino acids: CASSLIGTSEVQYF.

In this sample, this clonotype is medium-sized (0.01 to 0.1%). This rearrangement joins TRBV4-3 to TRBJ1-6; unclear D gene. Trimming stripped 1 base from V and 10 bases from J, with 14 bases between. CDR3 length: 15 residues. CDR1 is LGHNA and CDR2 is YSLEER in the germline V gene. CDR3 in DNA: TGCGCCAGCAGCCAAGGGGTGTTCGCCAGCTCACCCCTCCACTTT. Its translation is CASSQGVFASSPLHF.

With respect to this clonotype: Relative to the germline gene, one junction end is altered; a read error may explain this. The chain uses TRBV6-2 or TRBV6-3 and TRBJ1-5; 9 bases match TRBD1. The CDR3 is 14 residues long. CDR1 MNHEY and CDR2 SVGEGT come from the germline V gene. The CDR3 here is CASSDTGGEEPQHF. CDR3 DNA: TGTGCTAGCAGCGACACAGGGGGCGAAGAGCCCCAACATTTT.

The chain has TRBV29-1 and TRBJ2-7; the match to TRBD1 covers 8 bases. The junction had 16 bases not matched to a gene; V was cut back by 8 bases and J by 7 bases. The germline gives CDR1 SQVTM, CDR2 ANQGSEA. The CDR3 has 14 amino acids. The CDR3 DNA is TGCAGCATACAAGTTACAGGGGGTGAGGGTGAGCAGTACTTC. It codes for CSIQVTGGEGEQYF.

Comment on this clonotype: The CDR3 carries no conserved terminal phenylalanine or tryptophan, so it likely arises from a read error. V gene TRBV11-2 combines with J gene TRBJ2-6; D might be TRBD2 (5 bases). The germline CDR1 and CDR2 sequences are SGHAT and FQNNGV. This CDR3 contains 15 residues. The chain's CDR3 is CATQRPRPGVNVLTL. CDR3 bases: TGTGCCACCCAGCGGCCGCGCCCTGGGGTCAACGTCCTGACTCTC.